Sequencing of this T cell receptor beta chain was carried out in a study of regulatory T cells in long-lasting Graves disease. The overall study: Graves' patients who were just diagnosed had used antithyroid drugs for under 3 months.

Construction of the TCR beta libraries employed iRepertoire HTBI primers in conjunction with Arm-PCR of CDR3 regions. Original methodology: Identification yielded some 65 TRBV and approximately 13 TRBJ segments across samples. TCRdb re-analysed the multiplex PCR reads in MiXCR, keeping a single row per CDR3 protein. The V and J calls were not made by the authors but by TCRdb's processing. Found here are some 350,000 distinct CDR3 sequences, around 16% of them singletons; the top ten hold 20%. The CDR3 covers 14 residues. The V end lost 4 bases, the J end lost 2 bases, and 12 bases lay between the germline ends. The germline gives CDR1 SGHRS, CDR2 YFSETQ. Time point reported: newly diagnosed GD, antithyroid drugs for less than 3 months. Extracted PBMC RNA gave rise to the TCR library. There are many counts of this clonotype. Another study also made use of these data, one on T cells in Graves' hyperthyroidism and ophthalmopathy.

Sequencing used peripheral blood mononuclear cells (PBMCs), obtained at new diagnosis, from a patient treated with antithyroid drugs. The sequence was obtained from a woman aged 18-29 years with Graves disease. This chain uses TRBV5-1 with TRBJ1-2; no clear D. The CDR3 loop is CASSPDAANYGYTF. The CDR3 bases are TGCGCCAGCAGCCCCGATGCCGCCAACTATGGCTACACCTTC.